This T cell receptor beta chain is from a study of Graves' ophthalmopathy and Graves' hyperthyroidism. From germline, CDR1 is SGHAT and CDR2 FQNNGV. V lost 5 bases and J 10 bases, leaving 17 bases between the germline ends. The CDR3 sequence is 13 residues long. CDR3 regions of TCR beta were amplified from RNA transcripts. RT-PCR with HTBI primers came first, then second-round multiplex PCR. TCRdb re-analysed the multiplex PCR reads in MiXCR, keeping a single row per CDR3 protein. The sample gives roughly 400,000 distinct CDR3 sequences, around 17% of which show up once; roughly 1.5% is in the top ten. Ophthalmopathy donors' eye disease showed moderate-to-severe activity, CAS of at least 3, NOSPECS of at least 4 and duration under 3 months. Many counts were recorded for this clonotype. What it binds is unknown. The study, taken as a whole, reports: Among expanded thyroid clonotypes above 0.001 frequency, most also occurred in blood.

Sequences were obtained from peripheral blood. The chain recombines TRBV11-2 with TRBJ1-1, with a weak D call TRBD1 (5 bases). The receptor comes from a woman between 18 and 29 years old with Graves' ophthalmopathy. CDR3 DNA: TGTGCCAGCAGCCCTTCGGGGAAGGGGAGAGCTTTCTTT. Amino acid sequence: CASSPSGKGRAFF.